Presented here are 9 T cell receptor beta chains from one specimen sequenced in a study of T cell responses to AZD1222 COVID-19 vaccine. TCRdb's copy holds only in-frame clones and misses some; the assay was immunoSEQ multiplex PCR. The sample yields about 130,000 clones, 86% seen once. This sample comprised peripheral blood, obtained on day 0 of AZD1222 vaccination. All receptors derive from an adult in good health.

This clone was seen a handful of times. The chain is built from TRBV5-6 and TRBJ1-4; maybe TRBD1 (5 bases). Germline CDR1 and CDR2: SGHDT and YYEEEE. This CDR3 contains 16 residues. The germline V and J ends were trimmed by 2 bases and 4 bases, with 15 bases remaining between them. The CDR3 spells CASSFRGEGYNEKLFF. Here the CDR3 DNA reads TGTGCCAGCAGCTTCAGAGGGGAGGGTTATAATGAAAAACTGTTTTTT.

CDR3 in amino acids: CASSPGQGSGGYTF. DNA of the CDR3: TGTGCCAGCAGTCCAGGACAGGGGTCAGGTGGCTACACCTTC. The V and J genes are TRBV6-2 or TRBV6-3 and TRBJ1-2, with 9 bases fitting TRBD1. J gave up 7 bases and V 5 bases, and 8 bases lay outside the gene matches. This CDR3 spans 14 amino acids. The V gene's germline CDR1 is MNHEY and CDR2 SVGEGT.

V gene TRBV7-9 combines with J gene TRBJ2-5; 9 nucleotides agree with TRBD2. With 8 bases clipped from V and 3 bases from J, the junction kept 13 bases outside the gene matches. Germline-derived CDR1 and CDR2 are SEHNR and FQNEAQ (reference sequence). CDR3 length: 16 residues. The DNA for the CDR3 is TGTGCCAGCCACCGACGGCTAGCGGGGAGAGAAGAGACCCAGTACTTC. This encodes CASHRRLAGREETQYF.

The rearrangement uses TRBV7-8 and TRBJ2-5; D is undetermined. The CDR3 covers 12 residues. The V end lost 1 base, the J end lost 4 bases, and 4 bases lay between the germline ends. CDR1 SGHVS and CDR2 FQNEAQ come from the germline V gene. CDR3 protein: CASSLERETQYF. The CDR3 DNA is TGTGCCAGCAGCTTAGAAAGAGAGACCCAGTACTTC.

DNA for the CDR3: TGCGCCAGCAGCCCAACCCCCTCGGGGGTTCCCACAGATACGCAGTATTTT. Translated, it gives CASSPTPSGVPTDTQYF. The V gene is TRBV4-1, the J gene TRBJ2-3; maybe TRBD2 (6 bases). Germline CDR1 is MGHRA and CDR2 is YSYEKL. V lost 4 bases, J lost 2 bases, and 19 bases lay in between. This CDR3 has 17 amino acids.

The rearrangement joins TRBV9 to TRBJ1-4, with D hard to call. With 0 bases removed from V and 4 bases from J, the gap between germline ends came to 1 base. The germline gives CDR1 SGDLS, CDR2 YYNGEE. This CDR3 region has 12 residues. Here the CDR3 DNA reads TGTGCCAGCAGCGTAGATAATGAAAAACTGTTTTTT. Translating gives CASSVDNEKLFF.

For the CDR3, the DNA is TGTGCCAGCAGACTTACCGGGACAGGGATCAATGAGCAGTTCTTC. Its protein is CASRLTGTGINEQFF. The chain uses TRBV7-8 and TRBJ2-1, with TRBD1 identical over 9 bases. The CDR3 runs 15 residues. The J segment lost 6 bases and the V segment lost 6 bases, leaving 9 bases of the junction unmatched. CDR1 SGHVS and CDR2 FQNEAQ come from the germline V gene.

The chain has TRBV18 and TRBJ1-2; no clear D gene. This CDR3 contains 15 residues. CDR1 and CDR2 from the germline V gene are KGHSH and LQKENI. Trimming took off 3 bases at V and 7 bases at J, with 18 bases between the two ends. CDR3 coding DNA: TGTGCCAGCTCACCGCCCCCGCGCCTAGCGGGTGGCTACACCTTC. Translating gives CASSPPPRLAGGYTF.

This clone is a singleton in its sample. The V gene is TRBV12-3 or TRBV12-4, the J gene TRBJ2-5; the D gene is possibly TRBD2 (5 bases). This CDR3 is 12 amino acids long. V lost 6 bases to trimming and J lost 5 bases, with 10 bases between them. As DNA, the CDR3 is TGTGCCAGCAGAGGGAGAGGGGAGACCCAGTACTTC. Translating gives CASRGRGETQYF.